The present entry profiles one T cell receptor (beta chain) with its context. The CDR3 runs to 18 residues. The V segment lost 5 bases and the J segment 5 bases; nucleotides outside the gene matches: 20. Germline CDR1 and CDR2: SEHNR and FQNEAQ (reference sequence). This entry comes from a study of technical replicates of blood from several donors. Sequenced by immunoSEQ multiplex PCR; TCRdb stores in-frame clones only, minus some. This table holds more than 90,000 clones, about 95% found once. The rearrangement joins TRBV7-9 to TRBJ1-2, with 7 bases matching TRBD1. Sequenced material: T cells isolated from PBMCs. This sequence originates from a human donor in good health. CDR3 sequence reads: CASSHPIGRDSYEYGYTF. As DNA, the CDR3 is TGTGCCAGCAGCCATCCCATCGGTCGGGACAGCTACGAGTATGGCTACACCTTC.